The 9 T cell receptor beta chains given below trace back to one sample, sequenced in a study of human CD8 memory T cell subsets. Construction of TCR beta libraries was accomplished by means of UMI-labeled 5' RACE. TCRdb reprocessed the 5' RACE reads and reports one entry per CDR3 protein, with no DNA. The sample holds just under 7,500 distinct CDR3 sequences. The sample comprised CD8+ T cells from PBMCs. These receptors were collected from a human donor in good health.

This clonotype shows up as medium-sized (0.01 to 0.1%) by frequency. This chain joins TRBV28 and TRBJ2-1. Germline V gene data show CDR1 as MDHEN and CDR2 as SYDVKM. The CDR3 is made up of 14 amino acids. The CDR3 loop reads CASSLGSGYNEQFF.

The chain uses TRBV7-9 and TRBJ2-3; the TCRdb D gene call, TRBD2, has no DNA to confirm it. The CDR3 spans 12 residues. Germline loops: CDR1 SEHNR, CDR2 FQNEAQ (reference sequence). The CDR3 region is CASSPSGDTQYF.

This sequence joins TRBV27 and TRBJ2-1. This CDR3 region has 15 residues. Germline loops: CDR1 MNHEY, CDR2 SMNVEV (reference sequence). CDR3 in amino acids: CASSLSGARHNEQFF.

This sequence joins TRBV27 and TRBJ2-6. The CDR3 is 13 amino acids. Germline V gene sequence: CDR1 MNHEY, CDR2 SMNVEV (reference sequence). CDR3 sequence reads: CASSRKPYNVLTF.

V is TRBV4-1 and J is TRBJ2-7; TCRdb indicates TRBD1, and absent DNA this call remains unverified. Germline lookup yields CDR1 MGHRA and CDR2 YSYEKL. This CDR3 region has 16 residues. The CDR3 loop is CASSQPYRDRSVKQYF.

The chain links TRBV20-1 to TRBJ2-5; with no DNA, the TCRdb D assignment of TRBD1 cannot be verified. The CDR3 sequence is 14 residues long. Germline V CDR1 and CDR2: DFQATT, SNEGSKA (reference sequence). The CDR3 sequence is CSARDLGRQETQYF.

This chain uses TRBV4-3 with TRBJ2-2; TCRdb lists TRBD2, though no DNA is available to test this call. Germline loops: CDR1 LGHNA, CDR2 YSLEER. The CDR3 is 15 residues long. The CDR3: CASGVGTRNTGELFF.

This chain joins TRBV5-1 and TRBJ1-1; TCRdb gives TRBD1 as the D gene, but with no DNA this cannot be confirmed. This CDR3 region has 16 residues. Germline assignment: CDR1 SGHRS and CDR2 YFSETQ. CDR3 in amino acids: CASRQPGQGANTEAFF. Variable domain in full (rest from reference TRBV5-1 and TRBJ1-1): KAGVTQTPRYLIKTRGQQVTLSCSPISGHRSVSWYQQTPGQGLQFLFEYFSETQRNKGNFPGRFSGRQFSNSRSEMNVSTLELGDSALYLCASRQPGQGANTEAFFGQGTRLTVV.

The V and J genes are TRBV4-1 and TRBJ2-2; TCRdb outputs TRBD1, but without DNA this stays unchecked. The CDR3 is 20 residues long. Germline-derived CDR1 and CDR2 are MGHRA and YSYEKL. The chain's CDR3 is CASSQIGTFNPSTNTGELFF.